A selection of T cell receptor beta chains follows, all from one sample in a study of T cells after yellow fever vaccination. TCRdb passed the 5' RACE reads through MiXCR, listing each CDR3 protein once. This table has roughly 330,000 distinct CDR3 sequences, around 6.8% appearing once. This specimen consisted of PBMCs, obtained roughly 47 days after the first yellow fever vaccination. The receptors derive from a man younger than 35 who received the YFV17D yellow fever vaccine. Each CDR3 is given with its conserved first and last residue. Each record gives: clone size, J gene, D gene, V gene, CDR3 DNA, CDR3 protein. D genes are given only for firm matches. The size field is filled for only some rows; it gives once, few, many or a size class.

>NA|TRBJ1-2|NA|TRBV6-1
TGTGCCAGCAGTCGCGACCGGGACAACAACTATGGCTACACCTTC
CASSRDRDNNYGYTF
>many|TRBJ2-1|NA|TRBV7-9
TGTGCCAGCAGCTTAGCCGGGGGTGAGCAGTTCTTC
CASSLAGGEQFF
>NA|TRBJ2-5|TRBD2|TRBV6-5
TGTGCCAGCAGTTGGACTAGCGGGGGCCTTGGGGAGACCCAGTACTTC
CASSWTSGGLGETQYF
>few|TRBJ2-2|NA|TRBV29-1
TGCAGCGTTGTATCGAAGGGACGGGCGAACACCGGGGAGCTGTTTTTT
CSVVSKGRANTGELFF
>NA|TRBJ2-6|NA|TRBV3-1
TGTGCCACCAGCCTTCGGAGCTCTGGGGCCAACGTCCTGACTTTC
CATSLRSSGANVLTF
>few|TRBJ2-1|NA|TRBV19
TGTGCCAGTAGTATTCGGTGGGGCCAGTACAATGAGCAGTTCTTC
CASSIRWGQYNEQFF
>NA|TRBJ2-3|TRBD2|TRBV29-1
TGCAGCGTCGGAGCGGGGGGGCGGGGTAGTACGCAGTATTTT
CSVGAGGRGSTQYF
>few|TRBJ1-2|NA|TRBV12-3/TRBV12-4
TGTGCCAGCCTAAGGGCCAACGTGGGCCATGGCTACACCTTC
CASLRANVGHGYTF
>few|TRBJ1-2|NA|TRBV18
TGTGCCAGCTCACAGTCGCGGAGTGAACCTGGCTACACCTTC
CASSQSRSEPGYTF
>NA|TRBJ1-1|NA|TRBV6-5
TGTGCCAGCGTACGGCCGGGTTCGAACACTGAAGCTTTCTTT
CASVRPGSNTEAFF
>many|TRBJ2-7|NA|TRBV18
TGTGCCAGCTCACCATCCCCGACCGGGGCCGAGCAGTACTTC
CASSPSPTGAEQYF
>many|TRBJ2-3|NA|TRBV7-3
TGTGCCAGCAGGCGAACGACCGGGACACTAAGCACAGATACGCAGTATTTT
CASRRTTGTLSTDTQYF
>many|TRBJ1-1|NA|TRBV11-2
TGTGCCAGCAGCTCAGGACAGACCACTGAAGCTTTCTTT
CASSSGQTTEAFF
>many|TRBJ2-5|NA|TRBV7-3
TGTGCCAGCAGCTTTTTTCCGGGAGAGACCCAGTACTTC
CASSFFPGETQYF
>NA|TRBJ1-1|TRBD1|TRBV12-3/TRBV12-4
TGTGCCAGCAGCCTGGACAGGACGACCGAAGCTTTCTTT
CASSLDRTTEAFF
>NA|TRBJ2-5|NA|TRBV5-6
TGTGCCAGCAGCCCCGGGCGTTGGGTGGGGGAGACCCAGTACTTC
CASSPGRWVGETQYF
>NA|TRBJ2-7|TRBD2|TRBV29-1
TGCAGCGTTGAAGATCCGGGACTAGCTCAATACGAGCAGTACTTC
CSVEDPGLAQYEQYF
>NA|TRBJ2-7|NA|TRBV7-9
TGTGCCAGCAGCTTAGTCATTGACGGCTACGAGCAGTACTTC
CASSLVIDGYEQYF
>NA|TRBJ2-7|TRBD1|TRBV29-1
TGCAGCGTCGCCGGGACAGGGGGCGCGAGGAAGGACGAGCAGTACTTC
CSVAGTGGARKDEQYF
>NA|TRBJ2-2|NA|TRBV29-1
TGCAGCGGAAGTCAGAACACCGGGGAGCTGTTTTTT
CSGSQNTGELFF
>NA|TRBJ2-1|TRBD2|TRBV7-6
TGTGCCAGCAGCTTAGGCCTGGGAGGGGATGGTGGGAATGAGCAGTTCTTC
CASSLGLGGDGGNEQFF
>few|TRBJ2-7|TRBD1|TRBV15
TGTGCCACCAGCAGAGACTGGACAGGGGACCACGAGCAGTACTTC
CATSRDWTGDHEQYF
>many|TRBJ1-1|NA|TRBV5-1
TGTGCCAGCAGTTTAGCGCGGGGGAACACTGAAGCTTTCTTT
CASSLARGNTEAFF
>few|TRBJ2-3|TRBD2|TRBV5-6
TGTGCCAGCAGCTCAAAAGCGGGATCTAGCACAGATACGCAGTATTTT
CASSSKAGSSTDTQYF
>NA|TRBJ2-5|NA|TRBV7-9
TGTGCCAGCAGCTTAGGAGGAGAGAAGACCCAGTACTTC
CASSLGGEKTQYF
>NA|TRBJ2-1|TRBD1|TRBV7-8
TGTGCCAGCAGCTGGGGACAGGGGGCATTTGGGGGTTACAATGAGCAGTTCTTC
CASSWGQGAFGGYNEQFF
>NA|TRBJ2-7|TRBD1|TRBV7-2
TGTGCCAGCAGCCCTCGACAGGGGGAGACCTACGAGCAGTACTTC
CASSPRQGETYEQYF
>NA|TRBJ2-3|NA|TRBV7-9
TGTGCCAGCAGCTTAGTGGCGGGCAAGCACACAGATACGCAGTATTTT
CASSLVAGKHTDTQYF
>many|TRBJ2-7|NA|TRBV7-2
TGTGCCAGCAGCTTAGTCCGGGGTTCACCCTACGAGCAGTACTTC
CASSLVRGSPYEQYF
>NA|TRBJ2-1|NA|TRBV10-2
TGCGCCAGCAGTGGGGGTTCCAGGGTGGCTGAGCAGTTCTTC
CASSGGSRVAEQFF
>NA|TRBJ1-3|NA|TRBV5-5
TGTGCCAGCAGCTTGTGGCCGAACACCATATATTTT
CASSLWPNTIYF
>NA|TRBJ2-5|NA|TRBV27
TGTGCCAGCAGTTTTGAGGGGCTGGGGACCCAGTACTTC
CASSFEGLGTQYF
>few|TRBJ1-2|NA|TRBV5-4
TGTGCCAGCAGACCCGGCGGGCAGGAGGGAAAAGGCTACACCTTC
CASRPGGQEGKGYTF
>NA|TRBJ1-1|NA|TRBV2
TGTGCCAGCAGGGTGGAGGGTTCAGCTTTCTTT
CASRVEGSAFF
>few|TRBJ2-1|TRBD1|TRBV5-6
TGTGCCAGCAGCTTAGGGACAGTTAGCTCCTACAATGAGCAGTTCTTC
CASSLGTVSSYNEQFF
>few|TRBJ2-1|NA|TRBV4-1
TGCGCCAGCAGCCCCAGAAGTATACAGGGCTCCTACAATGAGCAGTTCTTC
CASSPRSIQGSYNEQFF
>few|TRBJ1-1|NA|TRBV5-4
TGTGCCAGCAGCTTGTTTCCCCTTAACACTGAAGCTTTCTTT
CASSLFPLNTEAFF
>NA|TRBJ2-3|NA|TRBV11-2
TGTGCCAGCAGCTTAGGCCCCCTATCCCGCACAGATACGCAGTATTTT
CASSLGPLSRTDTQYF
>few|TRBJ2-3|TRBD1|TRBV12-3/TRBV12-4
TGTGCCAGCGCCCCCGGACAGGCCACAGATACGCAGTATTTT
CASAPGQATDTQYF
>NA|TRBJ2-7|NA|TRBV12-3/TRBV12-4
TGTGCCAGCGGGGGGCAGCTGGGGCCGGGAGAGCAGTACTTC
CASGGQLGPGEQYF
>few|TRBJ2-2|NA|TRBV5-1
TGCGCCAGCAGCTTCGTTAGGGGTACCGGGGAGCTGTTTTTT
CASSFVRGTGELFF
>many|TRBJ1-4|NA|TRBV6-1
TGTGCCAGCACCACCAGTTGGGGGGAGGTCAAACTGTTTTTT
CASTTSWGEVKLFF
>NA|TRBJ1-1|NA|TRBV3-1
TGTGCCAGCAGCCAAGTCTATGGGCAGCCCGGGGGAGCTTTCTTT
CASSQVYGQPGGAFF
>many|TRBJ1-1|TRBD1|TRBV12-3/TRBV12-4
TGTGCCAGCAGCAGGACAGGGGGCCGCACTGAAGCTTTCTTT
CASSRTGGRTEAFF
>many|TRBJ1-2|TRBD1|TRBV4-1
TGCGCCAGCAGCCCCCTGCCGGGACAGGGGAACTTCTATGGCTACACCTTC
CASSPLPGQGNFYGYTF
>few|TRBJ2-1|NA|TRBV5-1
TGCGCCAGCAGCTTCAATAAGGGGTCGGGGTACAATGAGCAGTTCTTC
CASSFNKGSGYNEQFF
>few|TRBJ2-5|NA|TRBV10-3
TGTGCCATCAGTGACTCTGGACGACACCAAGAGACCCAGTACTTC
CAISDSGRHQETQYF
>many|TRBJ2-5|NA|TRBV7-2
TGTGCCAGCAGCACTTGGACGCCGCCAGAGACCCAGTACTTC
CASSTWTPPETQYF
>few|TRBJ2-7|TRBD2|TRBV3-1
TGTGCCAGCAGCCAACTAGCGGGGCCCCCCTACGAGCAGTACTTC
CASSQLAGPPYEQYF
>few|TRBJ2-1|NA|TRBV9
TGTGCCAGCAGCGTACGAGGGCCCGTCGATGAGCAGTTCTTC
CASSVRGPVDEQFF
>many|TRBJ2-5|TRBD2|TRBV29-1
TGCAGCCATTTTACGGGGGGGACCCAGTACTTC
CSHFTGGTQYF
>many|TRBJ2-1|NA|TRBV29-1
TGCAGCGTTGATCCCCCAACGGAGCCTCACAATGAGCAGTTCTTC
CSVDPPTEPHNEQFF
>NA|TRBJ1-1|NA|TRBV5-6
TGTGCCAGCAGCTTGAAGGGATTTCTAGCCACTGAAGCTTTCTTT
CASSLKGFLATEAFF
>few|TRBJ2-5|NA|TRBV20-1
TGCAGTGCTGGAGGGGGTAACCAAGAGACCCAGTACTTC
CSAGGGNQETQYF
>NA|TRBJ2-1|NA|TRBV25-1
TGTGCCAGCATGGTCGGAGGGGGACGTAAGCAGTTCTTC
CASMVGGGRKQFF
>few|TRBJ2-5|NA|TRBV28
TGTGCCAGCAGTTTACAAGCGGGCTTGGAGACCCAGTACTTC
CASSLQAGLETQYF
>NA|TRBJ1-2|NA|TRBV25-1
TGTGCCAGCAGTGAATTGGGCAACTATGGCTACACCTTC
CASSELGNYGYTF
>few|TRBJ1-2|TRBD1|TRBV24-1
TGTGCCACCAGTGATTGGACAGGGGACTATGGCTACACCTTC
CATSDWTGDYGYTF
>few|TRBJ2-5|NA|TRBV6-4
TGTGCCAGCAGTGTTGGGGACCTACAAGAGACCCAGTACTTC
CASSVGDLQETQYF